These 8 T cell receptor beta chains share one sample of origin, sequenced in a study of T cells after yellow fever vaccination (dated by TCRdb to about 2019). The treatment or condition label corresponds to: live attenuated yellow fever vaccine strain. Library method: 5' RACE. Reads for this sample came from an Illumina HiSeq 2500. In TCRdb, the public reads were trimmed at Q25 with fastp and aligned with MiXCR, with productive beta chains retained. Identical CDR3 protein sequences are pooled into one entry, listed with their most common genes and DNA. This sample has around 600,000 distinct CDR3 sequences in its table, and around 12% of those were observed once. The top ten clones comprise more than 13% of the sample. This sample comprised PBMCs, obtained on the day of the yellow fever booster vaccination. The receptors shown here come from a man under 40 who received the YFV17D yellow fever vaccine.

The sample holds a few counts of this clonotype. The CDR3 region is CASSPQTGSAKNIQYF. The CDR3 region has the DNA TGTGCCAGCAGCCCGCAGACAGGGTCAGCCAAAAACATTCAGTACTTC. The chain combines TRBV21-1 with TRBJ2-4; the table's D gene call, TRBD1, was not cross checked with the DNA. TRBV21-1 is a pseudogene. CDR3 length: 16 residues.

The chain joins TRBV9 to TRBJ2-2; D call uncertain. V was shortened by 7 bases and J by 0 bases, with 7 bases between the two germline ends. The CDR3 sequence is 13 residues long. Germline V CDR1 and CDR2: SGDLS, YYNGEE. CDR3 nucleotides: TGTGCCAGCGAAGTACCGAACACCGGGGAGCTGTTTTTT. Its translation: CASEVPNTGELFF.

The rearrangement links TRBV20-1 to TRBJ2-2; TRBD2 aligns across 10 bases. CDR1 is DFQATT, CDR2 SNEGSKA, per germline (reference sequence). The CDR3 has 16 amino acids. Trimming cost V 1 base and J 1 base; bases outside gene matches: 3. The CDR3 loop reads CSARAASGRNTGELFF. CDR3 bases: TGCAGTGCTAGAGCCGCTAGCGGGAGGAACACCGGGGAGCTGTTTTTT.

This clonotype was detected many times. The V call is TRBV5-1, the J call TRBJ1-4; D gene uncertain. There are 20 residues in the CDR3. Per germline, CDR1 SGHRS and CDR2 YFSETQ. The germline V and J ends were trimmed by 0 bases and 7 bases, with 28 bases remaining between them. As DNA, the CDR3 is TGCGCCAGCAGCTTGGAGTCTCCCCGAGGGTCCCGTCCCCCGAGTGAAAAACTGTTTTTT. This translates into CASSLESPRGSRPPSEKLFF.

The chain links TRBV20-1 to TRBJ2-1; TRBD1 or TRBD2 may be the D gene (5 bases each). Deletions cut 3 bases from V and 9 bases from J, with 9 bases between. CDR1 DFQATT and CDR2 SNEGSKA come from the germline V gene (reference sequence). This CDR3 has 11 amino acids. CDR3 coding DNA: TGCAGTGCTAGGGGTGGGGGTGAGCAGTTCTTC. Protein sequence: CSARGGGEQFF.

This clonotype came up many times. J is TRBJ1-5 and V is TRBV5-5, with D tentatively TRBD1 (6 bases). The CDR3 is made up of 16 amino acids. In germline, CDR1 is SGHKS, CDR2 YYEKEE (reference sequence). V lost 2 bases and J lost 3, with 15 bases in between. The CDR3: CASSFGTPSNNQPQHF. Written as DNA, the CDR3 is TGTGCCAGCAGCTTTGGGACACCAAGCAACAATCAGCCCCAGCATTTT.

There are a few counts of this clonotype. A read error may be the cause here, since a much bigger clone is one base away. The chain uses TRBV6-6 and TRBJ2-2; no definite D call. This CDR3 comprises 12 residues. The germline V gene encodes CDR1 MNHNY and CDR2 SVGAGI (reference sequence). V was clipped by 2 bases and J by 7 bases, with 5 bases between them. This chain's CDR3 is CASSYGIGELFF. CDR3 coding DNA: TGTGCCAGCAGTTACGGGATCGGGGAGCTGTTTTTT.

CDR3 sequence: CASSLEGGWRNQPQHF. In nucleotides, the CDR3 is TGTGCCAGCAGTTTGGAAGGGGGCTGGCGCAATCAGCCCCAGCATTTT. The genes are TRBV27 and TRBJ1-5; TRBD1 aligns across 7 bases. V dropped 3 bases and J dropped 2; count of bases not matched to a gene: 7. This CDR3 contains 16 residues. Germline V gives CDR1 MNHEY, CDR2 SMNVEV (reference sequence).